One and the same sample provided the 28 T cell receptor beta chains below, sequenced in a study of blood T cell repertoires in COVID-19. TCRdb keeps only in-frame clones here, not all; method: immunoSEQ multiplex PCR. This repertoire shows approximately 280,000 clones, around 89% found once; its top ten account for around 4.4%. Specimen: peripheral blood. The receptors come from a man aged 35 to 55 with acute or convalescent COVID-19.

The V and J genes are TRBV7-2 and TRBJ1-5, with 7 bases fitting TRBD1. Germline CDR1 SGHTA, CDR2 FQGNSA. The CDR3 extends over 16 amino acids. V shed 1 base, J shed 2 bases, and the junction held 5 bases outside the gene matches. This chain's CDR3 is CASSLEGALGNQPQHF. CDR3 sequence (DNA): TGTGCCAGCAGCTTAGAGGGGGCCTTGGGCAATCAGCCCCAGCATTTT.

J is TRBJ1-5 and V is TRBV12-3 or TRBV12-4; D unresolved. V dropped 10 bases and J dropped 3 bases, with 13 bases sitting between them. CDR3 length: 13 residues. CDR3 DNA sequence: TGTGCCACCAGATCCGGGTCCAATCAGCCCCAGCATTTT. Translating it yields CATRSGSNQPQHF.

The chain is built from TRBV12-3 or TRBV12-4 and TRBJ1-5; D possibly corresponds to TRBD1 (5 bases). V was shortened by 8 bases and J by 7 bases, with 12 bases between the two germline ends. This CDR3 region has 12 residues. The DNA for the CDR3 is TGTGCCAGCCAACAAAGGGGACAGCCCCAGCATTTT. Translated: CASQQRGQPQHF.

The rearrangement links TRBV14 to TRBJ2-5; 9 positions agree with TRBD2. V shed 5 bases, J shed 2 bases, and the junction held 3 bases outside the gene matches. Germline V gene lookup returns CDR1 SGHDN and CDR2 FVKESK. CDR3 length: 14 residues. CDR3 loop: CASSVAGVQETQYF. The CDR3 region has the DNA TGTGCCAGCAGCGTAGCGGGGGTTCAAGAGACCCAGTACTTC.

This chain's CDR3 is CASSYGAGYTF. CDR3 nucleotide sequence: TGTGCCAGCAGTTACGGGGCCGGCTACACCTTC. The chain carries TRBV6-2 or TRBV6-3 and TRBJ1-2; a weak D match, TRBD1 (5 bases). CDR1 is MNHEY and CDR2 is SVGEGT in the germline V gene. This CDR3 has 11 amino acids. The V end lost 2 bases, the J end lost 8 bases, and 6 bases lay between the germline ends.

The chain recombines TRBV12-3 or TRBV12-4 with TRBJ2-3; D is unclear. V dropped 7 bases and J dropped 6 bases, with 11 bases sitting between them. This CDR3 is 12 amino acids long. The CDR3 DNA sequence: TGTGCCAGCACCCAACTCCTGGATACGCAGTATTTT. As protein: CASTQLLDTQYF.

The chain has TRBV4-2 and TRBJ1-1; 7 bases agree with TRBD1. The V and J ends lost 1 base and 3 bases, in that order; junction bases with no gene match: 5. The CDR3 is 15 residues long. Per the germline V gene, CDR1 is LGHNA and CDR2 is YNFKEQ. The CDR3 coding sequence is TGTGCCAGCAGCCAAGGAACCGGACAGGACACTGAAGCTTTCTTT. This sequence encodes CASSQGTGQDTEAFF.

The sample holds one count of this clone. V and J are TRBV5-1 and TRBJ1-1; D is possibly TRBD1 (5 bases). This CDR3 contains 13 residues. Germline CDR1 reads SGHRS; CDR2 reads YFSETQ. Trimming left V 2 bases short and J 2 bases short, with 7 bases between. The CDR3 is CASSLQANTEAFF. The CDR3 DNA reads TGCGCCAGCAGCTTACAGGCCAACACTGAAGCTTTCTTT.

This clone appeared a few times. V is TRBV6-1 and J is TRBJ2-1; 7 nucleotides line up with TRBD1. V was pared by 3 bases and J by 6 bases, with 8 bases of the junction left unmatched. The V gene's germline CDR1 is MNHNS and CDR2 SASEGT. CDR3 size: 15 residues. CDR3 in amino acids: CASSDHQTGPNEQFF. DNA for the CDR3: TGTGCCAGCAGTGACCATCAGACAGGGCCCAATGAGCAGTTCTTC.

This clone came up once. The chain couples TRBV6-5 to TRBJ2-7, with 8 bases that match TRBD1. J was trimmed by 6 bases and V by 6 bases; bases with no gene match: 7. The CDR3 has 13 amino acids. Germline lookup yields CDR1 MNHEY and CDR2 SVGAGI. The CDR3 DNA reads TGTGCCAGCAGCCGGACAGGGTGGAGCGAGCAGTACTTC. Its translation is CASSRTGWSEQYF.

V is TRBV24-1 and J is TRBJ2-1, with a weak D call TRBD2 (5 bases). Germline CDR1 and CDR2: KGHDR and SFDVKD. CDR3 length equals 15 residues. The V gene lost 5 bases and the J gene lost 3 bases, with 13 bases spanning the gap. The CDR3 DNA reads as TGTGCCACCAGTGCCCTCGGAGGTGGCTACAATGAGCAGTTCTTC. As protein: CATSALGGGYNEQFF.

The rearrangement links TRBV18 to TRBJ2-7; tentatively, D is TRBD2 (5 bases). From germline, CDR1 is KGHSH and CDR2 LQKENI. Trimming took 4 bases from V and 1 from J, leaving 17 bases between them. This CDR3 contains 16 residues. The CDR3: CASSRFRNSESYEQYF. In DNA, the CDR3 is TGTGCCAGCTCACGGTTCCGGAATAGCGAGTCCTACGAGCAGTACTTC.

This clone appeared a few times. The chain carries TRBV5-5 and TRBJ1-4, with D unresolved. CDR1 is SGHKS, CDR2 YYEKEE, per germline (reference sequence). The CDR3 spans 14 residues. The ends were cut back, 3 bases at V and 8 bases at J, with 14 bases in the middle. DNA of the CDR3: TGTGCCAGCAGCTGGGAACCGCGGGAGGAAAAACTGTTTTTT. Translating it yields CASSWEPREEKLFF. The whole variable domain, remainder taken from reference TRBV5-5 and TRBJ1-4, is DAGVTQSPTHLIKTRGQQVTLRCSPISGHKSVSWYQQVLGQGPQFIFQYYEKEERGRGNFPDRFSARQFPNYSSELNVNALLLGDSALYLCASSWEPREEKLFFGSGTQLSVL.

This sequence joins TRBV11-2 and TRBJ1-1, with a tentative D call TRBD1 (5 bases). The CDR3 extends over 15 amino acids. Trimming removed 5 bases at V and 3 bases at J, with 16 bases between. CDR1 and CDR2 from the germline V gene are SGHAT and FQNNGV. The CDR3 coding sequence is TGTGCCAGCAGCGTTCGAACAGGTTTGTACACTGAAGCTTTCTTT. Amino acid sequence: CASSVRTGLYTEAFF. Together with reference TRBV11-2 and TRBJ1-1, the CDR3 gives the full variable domain: EAGVAQSPRYKIIEKRQSVAFWCNPISGHATLYWYQQILGQGPKLLIQFQNNGVVDDSQLPKDRFSAERLKGVDSTLKIQPAKLEDSAVYLCASSVRTGLYTEAFFGQGTRLTVV.

The chain recombines TRBV18 with TRBJ2-7; 9 bases fit TRBD1. Trimming at V came to 3 bases and at J to 5 bases, leaving 5 bases not matched to a gene. The CDR3 is 14 amino acids. Germline CDR1 and CDR2: KGHSH and LQKENI. CDR3 bases: TGTGCCAGCTCACCTGGCCGGACAGGGGACGAGCAGTACTTC. This sequence encodes CASSPGRTGDEQYF.

This clone was seen a single time. The V and J genes are TRBV19 and TRBJ2-4; maybe TRBD1 (5 bases). Germline CDR1 LNHDA, CDR2 SQIVND (reference sequence). The CDR3 contains 15 residues. Between the trimmed V and J ends, which lost 6 bases and 0 bases, there was a span of 12 bases. CDR3 loop: CASSPTVLAKNIQYF. The CDR3 nucleotides read TGTGCCAGTAGCCCGACAGTCCTAGCCAAAAACATTCAGTACTTC.

The genes are TRBV25-1 and TRBJ1-5; the D is unclear. CDR1 is MGHDK and CDR2 is SYGVNS in the germline V gene. V lost 4 bases to trimming and J lost 0 bases, with 7 bases between them. The CDR3 sequence is 14 residues long. CDR3 sequence reads: CASSGLFSNQPQHF. In nucleotides, the CDR3 is TGTGCCAGCAGTGGGCTTTTTAGCAATCAGCCCCAGCATTTT.

The rearrangement uses TRBV5-4 and TRBJ1-2, with D possibly being TRBD1 (5 bases). The CDR3 length is 16 residues. V lost 2 bases and J 0 bases, leaving 14 bases between the germline ends. Germline CDR1 reads SGHNT; CDR2 reads YYREEE (reference sequence). The CDR3 bases are TGTGCCAGCAGCTTCCTTGAGACAGAGTCTAACTATGGCTACACCTTC. Translation gives CASSFLETESNYGYTF.

In its sample, this clone was seen a few times. V usage is TRBV5-1 and J usage is TRBJ2-7, with 8 bases matching TRBD1. Germline V gene data show CDR1 as SGHRS and CDR2 as YFSETQ. CDR3 size: 16 residues. After removal of 4 bases from V and 0 bases from J, the junction contained 9 bases not matched to a gene. Here the CDR3 DNA reads TGCGCCAGCAGCCCTCGGACAGGGATTAGCTCCTACGAGCAGTACTTC. Translating it yields CASSPRTGISSYEQYF. Supplemented by reference TRBV5-1 and TRBJ2-7, the full variable domain reads KAGVTQTPRYLIKTRGQQVTLSCSPISGHRSVSWYQQTPGQGLQFLFEYFSETQRNKGNFPGRFSGRQFSNSRSEMNVSTLELGDSALYLCASSPRTGISSYEQYFGPGTRLTVT.

This clone was picked up one time. The chain links TRBV12-3 or TRBV12-4 to TRBJ1-6; D remains ambiguous. V shed 7 bases and J shed 4 bases, with 8 bases lying between them. This CDR3 is 13 amino acids long. This CDR3 reads CASTLVYNSPLHF. The DNA for the CDR3 is TGTGCCAGCACCCTCGTTTATAATTCACCCCTCCACTTT.

This clone has more than one count but fewer than ten. The chain combines TRBV6-6 with TRBJ1-1; 7 positions match TRBD1. There are 13 residues in the CDR3. CDR1 and CDR2 from the germline V gene are MNHNY and SVGAGI (reference sequence). Trimming took 10 bases from V and 1 from J; bases not matched to a gene: 6. The CDR3 protein is CATATGQNTEAFF. As DNA, the CDR3 is TGTGCCACCGCGACAGGGCAGAACACTGAAGCTTTCTTT.

The J gene is TRBJ1-1, the V gene TRBV5-1, with D tentatively TRBD1 (5 bases). The CDR3 runs 15 residues. With 1 base removed from V and 1 base from J, the gap between germline ends came to 11 bases. Germline CDR1 SGHRS, CDR2 YFSETQ. CDR3 in amino acids: CASSLLGGGNTEAFF. In DNA, the CDR3 is TGCGCCAGCAGCTTGTTGGGGGGTGGGAACACTGAAGCTTTCTTT.

V is TRBV7-8 and J is TRBJ2-7; TRBD1 is a possible D gene (6 bases). The CDR3 totals 17 residues. V was shortened by 2 bases and J by 0 bases, with 17 bases between the two germline ends. Per germline, CDR1 SGHVS and CDR2 FQNEAQ. The CDR3 here is CASSLPGTGIVSYEQYF. The CDR3, as DNA: TGTGCCAGCAGCTTACCAGGAACAGGGATCGTCTCCTACGAGCAGTACTTC.

The chain recombines TRBV30 with TRBJ1-5; D is perhaps TRBD1 (6 bases). This CDR3 comprises 15 residues. Trimming pared 2 bases from V and 5 bases from J, leaving 16 bases between. Germline V gene sequence: CDR1 GTSNPN, CDR2 SVGIG (reference sequence). The CDR3 is CAWSRTAEAYQPQHF. The CDR3 bases are TGTGCCTGGAGTCGGACAGCCGAAGCTTATCAGCCCCAGCATTTT.

The J gene is TRBJ2-7, the V gene TRBV20-1; TRBD2 might be the D (6 bases). The CDR3 totals 13 residues. Germline V gives CDR1 DFQATT, CDR2 SNEGSKA (reference sequence). V lost 3 bases and J lost 1, with 10 bases in between. CDR3 bases: TGCAGTGCTAGTCGCGGGGCATCCTACGAGCAGTACTTC. This translates into CSASRGASYEQYF.

The chain uses TRBV15 and TRBJ2-1, with 9 bases that match TRBD2. Unmatched junction bases numbered 7, after V lost 5 bases and J lost 5 bases. Germline V gives CDR1 LNHNV, CDR2 YYDKDF (reference sequence). The CDR3 extends over 15 amino acids. The CDR3 loop reads CATSSRVAGDNEQFF. For the CDR3, the DNA is TGTGCCACCAGCTCCCGGGTAGCGGGGGACAATGAGCAGTTCTTC.

The chain recombines TRBV20-1 with TRBJ1-1, with a possible D match to TRBD1 (6 bases). Germline V gene lookup returns CDR1 DFQATT and CDR2 SNEGSKA (reference sequence). Trimming stripped 5 bases from V and 6 bases from J, with 10 bases between. This CDR3 is built from 11 residues. The DNA for the CDR3 is TGCAGTGCTGAGGCAGGGGCTGAAGCTTTCTTT. Protein product: CSAEAGAEAFF.

The J gene is TRBJ1-5, the V gene TRBV5-1; 8 bases agree with TRBD1. Trimming cost V 0 bases and J 4 bases; bases outside gene matches: 0. There are 14 residues in the CDR3. Germline V CDR1 and CDR2: SGHRS, YFSETQ. The CDR3 DNA sequence: TGCGCCAGCAGCTTGGGGACAGGGAATCAGCCCCAGCATTTT. Its translation: CASSLGTGNQPQHF.